The 25 T cell receptor beta chains below come from one sample, sequenced in a study of shared clonotypes between healthy human individuals. Assay: immunoSEQ multiplex PCR; the TCRdb copy retains only in-frame clones and omits some. The sample lists 2 million to 2.5 million clones, approximately 95% occurring once. What was sequenced was naive CD4+ T cells from PBMCs. Subset specified: CD45RA+ positively selected. These receptors all stem from a man aged 18 to 29 in good health. Some clones in this sample may be carry-over from other donors' samples.

CDR3 coding DNA: TGTGCCAGCACCCAGGCGGGACAGCGAAAGGAGCAGTTCTTC. Translating gives CASTQAGQRKEQFF. The chain recombines TRBV28 with TRBJ2-1, with TRBD1 as a possible D gene (7 bases). This CDR3 spans 14 amino acids. CDR1 MDHEN and CDR2 SYDVKM come from the germline V gene. V gave up 7 bases and J gave up 10 bases, with 20 bases separating them.

V is TRBV30 and J is TRBJ1-3; D is undetermined. Germline CDR1 reads GTSNPN; CDR2 reads SVGIG (reference sequence). V lost 3 bases and J 0 bases, leaving 12 bases between the germline ends. The CDR3 runs to 15 residues. In DNA form, the CDR3 reads TGTGCCTGGAGCAGTTCGGGGTACTCTGGAAACACCATATATTTT. Translation gives CAWSSSGYSGNTIYF. The full variable domain, its missing parts supplied by reference TRBV30 and TRBJ1-3, is SQTIHQWPATLVQPVGSPLSLECTVEGTSNPNLYWYRQAAGRGLQLLFYSVGIGQISSEVPQNLSASRPQDRQFILSSKKLLLSDSGFYLCAWSSSGYSGNTIYFGEGSWLTVV.

Remarks on this clone: The same CDR3 is also encoded by other DNA sequences in this sample. V usage is TRBV7-8 and J usage is TRBJ1-2; no reliable D call. CDR1 is SGHVS and CDR2 is FQNEAQ in the germline V gene. CDR3 size: 13 residues. V shed 1 base and J shed 4 bases, with 7 bases lying between them. The CDR3: CASSLEVSYGYTF. The CDR3, as DNA: TGTGCCAGCAGCTTAGAGGTCAGCTATGGCTACACCTTC.

This clone was seen once. The chain combines TRBV6-5 with TRBJ1-4; TRBD1 matches at 8 bases. Looked up from germline, CDR1 is MNHEY and CDR2 is SVGAGI. The ends lost 6 bases at V and 8 bases at J; junction bases unmatched: 5. The CDR3 consists of 13 residues. CDR3 nucleotides: TGTGCCAGCAGCCCGGACAGGGCCGAAAAACTGTTTTTT. This translates into CASSPDRAEKLFF.

As concerns this clone: This CDR3 is also generated by other DNA sequences in the sample. The genes are TRBV28 and TRBJ1-2, with D unclear. CDR1 MDHEN and CDR2 SYDVKM come from the germline V gene. Trimming cost V 4 bases and J 0 bases, with 6 bases left between them. The CDR3 totals 13 residues. CDR3 in amino acids: CASSSPANYGYTF. The CDR3 DNA sequence: TGTGCCAGCAGTTCACCAGCTAACTATGGCTACACCTTC.

This chain connects TRBV7-9 to TRBJ2-3; TRBD1 might be the D (5 bases). V was clipped by 5 bases and J by 0 bases, with 18 bases between them. This CDR3 has 17 residues. Germline CDR1 SEHNR, CDR2 FQNEAQ (reference sequence). CDR3 DNA: TGTGCCAGCAGCCCTTCTATGACAGTGGGAAGCACAGATACGCAGTATTTT. Amino acid sequence: CASSPSMTVGSTDTQYF.

The chain uses TRBV29-1 and TRBJ2-7; D tentatively fits TRBD1 or TRBD2 (5 bases each). The CDR3 has 11 residues. Germline CDR1 is SQVTM and CDR2 is ANQGSEA. The V gene lost 7 bases and the J gene lost 4 bases, with 11 bases spanning the gap. The CDR3: CSAGPPYEQYF. The DNA for the CDR3 is TGCAGCGCGGGACCACCGTACGAGCAGTACTTC.

In this sample, this clone turned up once. The chain links TRBV6-6 to TRBJ1-1; D gene uncertain. There are 15 residues in the CDR3. V lost 7 bases to trimming and J lost 3 bases, with 18 bases between them. Per the germline V gene, CDR1 is MNHNY and CDR2 is SVGAGI (reference sequence). The CDR3 sequence is CASTGGETMYTEAFF. CDR3 nucleotides: TGTGCCAGCACGGGAGGCGAAACCATGTACACTGAAGCTTTCTTT.

A single count supports this clone. The chain links TRBV5-1 to TRBJ1-1; weak D call: TRBD1 (5 bases). Trimming took off 7 bases at V and 1 base at J, with 17 bases between the two ends. Per the germline V gene, CDR1 is SGHRS and CDR2 is YFSETQ. The CDR3 is made up of 15 amino acids. The CDR3 DNA reads as TGCGCCAGCCAAGACGGCGGGACGGCGAACACTGAAGCTTTCTTT. This sequence encodes CASQDGGTANTEAFF. Full variable domain (missing parts from reference TRBV5-1 and TRBJ1-1): KAGVTQTPRYLIKTRGQQVTLSCSPISGHRSVSWYQQTPGQGLQFLFEYFSETQRNKGNFPGRFSGRQFSNSRSEMNVSTLELGDSALYLCASQDGGTANTEAFFGQGTRLTVV.

The V and J genes are TRBV5-4 and TRBJ2-5; 7 bases are shared with TRBD2. Germline-derived CDR1 and CDR2 are SGHNT and YYREEE (reference sequence). CDR3 length: 16 residues. Trimming cost V 1 base and J 5 bases; bases outside gene matches: 11. The CDR3 sequence is CASSLRSSGPGETQYF. As DNA, the CDR3 is TGTGCCAGCAGCTTGAGGTCTAGCGGTCCGGGGGAGACCCAGTACTTC.

A word on this clone: Other nucleotide sequences in the sample specify the same CDR3. V usage is TRBV5-4 and J usage is TRBJ1-4; 9 bases line up with TRBD1. V was clipped by 4 bases and J by 8 bases; unmatched bases: 6. The CDR3 extends over 14 amino acids. The germline CDR1 and CDR2 sequences are SGHNT and YYREEE (reference sequence). The CDR3 DNA reads as TGTGCCAGCAGCCAGGGACAGGGTGGAGAAAAACTGTTTTTT. Its protein is CASSQGQGGEKLFF. The full variable domain, in which reference TRBV5-4 and TRBJ1-4 provide the parts outside the CDR3, is ETGVTQSPTHLIKTRGQQVTLRCSSQSGHNTVSWYQQALGQGPQFIFQYYREEENGRGNFPPRFSGLQFPNYSSELNVNALELDDSALYLCASSQGQGGEKLFFGSGTQLSVL.

The CDR3 sequence is CASSQLVDEQYF. DNA of the CDR3: TGCGCCAGCAGTCAACTAGTGGACGAGCAGTACTTC. The V call is TRBV10-2, the J call TRBJ2-7; TRBD2 might be the D (5 bases). CDR1 is WSHSY and CDR2 is SAAADI in the germline V gene. The CDR3 is 12 residues long. The germline V and J ends were trimmed by 5 bases and 5 bases, with 10 bases remaining between them.

This rearrangement joins TRBV6-5 to TRBJ2-1; a possible D gene is TRBD2 (5 bases). CDR1 MNHEY and CDR2 SVGAGI come from the germline V gene. V was trimmed by 5 bases and J by 9 bases, leaving 17 bases between them. The CDR3 totals 14 residues. The CDR3: CASSGRGSVGEQFF. CDR3 coding DNA: TGTGCCAGCAGTGGCCGGGGTTCGGTGGGTGAGCAGTTCTTC.

This chain links TRBV5-4 with TRBJ2-3; D uncertain. There are 15 residues in the CDR3. Trimming removed 2 bases from V and 1 base from J, with 11 bases in between. Germline V lookup: CDR1 SGHNT, CDR2 YYREEE (reference sequence). This chain's CDR3 is CASSFRGRRTDTQYF. CDR3 in DNA: TGTGCCAGCAGCTTTCGAGGCAGGCGCACAGATACGCAGTATTTT.

The V call is TRBV10-3, the J call TRBJ2-4; D is undetermined. Trimming removed 2 bases at V and 9 bases at J, with 20 bases between. CDR3 size: 16 residues. Germline CDR1 and CDR2: ENHRY and SYGVKD. CDR3 region: CAISERFQPEQPIQYF. DNA of the CDR3: TGTGCCATCAGTGAGCGTTTTCAGCCGGAGCAACCCATTCAGTACTTC.

The chain is built from TRBV5-1 and TRBJ2-2; D uncertain. Trimming shortened V by 1 base and J by 4 bases, and 11 bases separated the two germline ends. In germline, CDR1 is SGHRS, CDR2 YFSETQ. This CDR3 has 15 residues. CDR3 residues: CASSLSTATTGELFF. DNA of the CDR3: TGCGCCAGCAGCTTGAGTACAGCGACCACCGGGGAGCTGTTTTTT.

The chain joins TRBV19 to TRBJ2-7; 11 bases match TRBD2. The CDR3 spans 15 residues. CDR1 LNHDA and CDR2 SQIVND come from the germline V gene (reference sequence). The trim removed 3 bases at V and 9 bases at J, leaving 10 bases unmatched. The CDR3 region is CASSILAGGPRRQYF. The CDR3 DNA sequence: TGTGCCAGTAGTATCTTAGCGGGAGGGCCGCGGAGGCAGTACTTC.

V and J are TRBV5-1 and TRBJ2-7, with D possibly being TRBD1 or TRBD2 (5 bases each). Germline values: CDR1 SGHRS, CDR2 YFSETQ. This CDR3 is built from 16 residues. The V end lost 3 bases, the J end lost 4 bases, and 20 bases lay between the germline ends. The chain's CDR3 is CASSWWDPGKRYEQYF. CDR3 coding DNA: TGCGCCAGCAGCTGGTGGGACCCCGGGAAAAGGTACGAGCAGTACTTC.

On this clone: The sample contains more than one DNA sequence encoding this CDR3. This chain links TRBV7-9 with TRBJ1-3; no reliable D call. Trimming took off 2 bases at V and 2 bases at J, with 4 bases between the two ends. The CDR3 sequence is 13 residues long. Germline V gives CDR1 SEHNR, CDR2 FQNEAQ (reference sequence). CDR3 loop: CASSLSAGNTIYF. The CDR3 bases are TGTGCCAGCAGCTTATCCGCTGGAAACACCATATATTTT.

This clone was found a few times. The sample carries other DNA sequences with the same CDR3. The CDR3 loop reads CASSGTANTGELFF. The CDR3 DNA sequence: TGTGCCAGCAGCGGGACAGCGAACACCGGGGAGCTGTTTTTT. The chain carries TRBV9 and TRBJ2-2, with TRBD1 as a possible D gene (6 bases). The CDR3 consists of 14 residues. V was shortened by 3 bases and J by 0 bases, with 6 bases between the two germline ends. CDR1 is SGDLS, CDR2 YYNGEE, per germline.

This clone was found once. The chain employs TRBV28 and TRBJ1-5, with no clear D. The V end was cut by 1 base, the J end by 2 bases, with 18 bases between. Germline CDR1 is MDHEN and CDR2 is SYDVKM. This CDR3 has 18 amino acids. CDR3: CASSLSVVGERGNQPQHF. The CDR3 DNA is TGTGCCAGCAGTTTATCTGTCGTGGGCGAGCGGGGCAATCAGCCCCAGCATTTT.

The V call is TRBV28, the J call TRBJ2-5; maybe TRBD1 (6 bases). Germline V lookup: CDR1 MDHEN, CDR2 SYDVKM. V dropped 5 bases and J dropped 5 bases, with 12 bases sitting between them. The CDR3 spans 13 residues. CDR3 bases: TGTGCCAGCAGTGCCACAGGGCTCGAGACCCAGTACTTC. Protein: CASSATGLETQYF.

The rearrangement links TRBV19 to TRBJ1-2; D uncertain. CDR3 length: 15 amino acids. The ends were cut back, 8 bases at V and 1 base at J, with 17 bases in the middle. Germline-derived CDR1 and CDR2 are LNHDA and SQIVND (reference sequence). The CDR3, as DNA: TGTGCCAGTCGGAGCACATTCGGGCTTAACTATGGCTACACCTTC. It specifies CASRSTFGLNYGYTF.

The V gene is TRBV6-6, the J gene TRBJ1-2; D not resolved. Germline CDR1 MNHNY, CDR2 SVGAGI (reference sequence). V lost 5 bases, J lost 8 bases, and 12 bases lay in between. The CDR3 loop spans 12 amino acids. The CDR3 protein is CASSGTGSGYTF. CDR3 coding DNA: TGTGCCAGCAGTGGCACGGGGTCCGGCTACACCTTC.

This chain uses TRBV29-1 with TRBJ1-2; a possible D gene is TRBD1 (6 bases). The germline V gene encodes CDR1 SQVTM and CDR2 ANQGSEA. The CDR3 has 12 amino acids. The V and J ends lost 6 bases and 8 bases respectively, with 16 bases between them. The CDR3 nucleotides read TGCAGCGTGGAAAGGGGGAGTCAGGGCTACACCTTC. Amino acid sequence: CSVERGSQGYTF.